This T cell receptor (beta chain) was identified during a study of cytomegalovirus exposure and HLA in healthy donors. Points from the study as a whole: Among CMV-associated TCR beta chains, most appeared HLA-restricted in a later analysis. For TCR beta chains, V- and J-gene trimming was later linked to a missense DCLRE1C variant. TCR beta V segments were, for the most part, productive about 87% or about 30% of the time in an earlier analysis. The study had only CMV serostatus as immune exposure information.

Comment on this clone: What it recognizes is unknown.

Primers: 60 Vbeta forward and 13 Jbeta reverse. Assay: immunoSEQ multiplex PCR; the TCRdb copy retains only in-frame clones and omits some. The sample comprises 93,000 or so clones, approximately 84% of which are singletons, and 5.6% rests with the top ten. Between the trimmed V and J ends, which lost 1 base and 6 bases, there was a span of 7 bases. This CDR3 has 13 amino acids. Germline V gene data show CDR1 as MGHRA and CDR2 as YSYEKL. The TCR sequence derives from a woman aged 18 to 35 in good health and CMV-seropositive. Sequences were obtained from PBMCs. This sequence joins TRBV4-1 and TRBJ1-5, with D unresolved. This CDR3 reads CASSQVGVQPQHF. Here the CDR3 DNA reads TGCGCCAGCAGCCAAGTCGGGGTTCAGCCCCAGCATTTT.